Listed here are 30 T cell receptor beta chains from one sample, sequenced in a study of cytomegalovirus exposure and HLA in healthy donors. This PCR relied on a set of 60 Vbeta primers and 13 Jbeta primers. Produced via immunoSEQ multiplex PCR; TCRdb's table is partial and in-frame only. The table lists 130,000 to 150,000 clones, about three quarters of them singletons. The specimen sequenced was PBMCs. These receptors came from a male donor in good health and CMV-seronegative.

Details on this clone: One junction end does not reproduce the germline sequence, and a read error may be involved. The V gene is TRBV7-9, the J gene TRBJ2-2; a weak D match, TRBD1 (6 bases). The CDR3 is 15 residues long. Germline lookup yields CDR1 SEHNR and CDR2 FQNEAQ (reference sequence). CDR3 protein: CSSSPPGVNTGELFF. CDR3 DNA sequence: TGTTCCAGCAGCCCGCCAGGGGTGAACACCGGGGAGCTGTTTTTT. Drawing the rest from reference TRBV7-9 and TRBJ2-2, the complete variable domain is DTGVSQNPRHKITKRGQNVTFRCDPISEHNRLYWYRQTLGQGPEFLTYFQNEAQLEKSRLLSDRFSAERPKGSFSTLEIQRTEQGDSAMYLCSSSPPGVNTGELFFGEGSRLTVL.

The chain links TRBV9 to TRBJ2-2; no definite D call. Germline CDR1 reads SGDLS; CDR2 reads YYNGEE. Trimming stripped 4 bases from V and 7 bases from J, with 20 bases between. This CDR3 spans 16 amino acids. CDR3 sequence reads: CASSPRRLGQVGELFF. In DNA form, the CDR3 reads TGTGCCAGCAGCCCCCGTAGATTAGGTCAGGTCGGGGAGCTGTTTTTT.

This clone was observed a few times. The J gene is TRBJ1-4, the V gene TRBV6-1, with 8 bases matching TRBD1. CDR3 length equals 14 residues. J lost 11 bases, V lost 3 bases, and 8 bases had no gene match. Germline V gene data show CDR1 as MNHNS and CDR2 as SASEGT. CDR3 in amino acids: CASSDRDRIWKLFF. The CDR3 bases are TGTGCCAGCAGTGACCGGGACAGGATTTGGAAACTGTTTTTT.

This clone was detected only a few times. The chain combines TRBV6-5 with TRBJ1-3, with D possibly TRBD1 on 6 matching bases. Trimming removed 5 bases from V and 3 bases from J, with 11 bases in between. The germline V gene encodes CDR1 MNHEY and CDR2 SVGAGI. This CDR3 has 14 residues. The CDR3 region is CASSPDSIGNTIYF. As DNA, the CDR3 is TGTGCCAGCAGTCCGGACAGTATTGGAAACACCATATATTTT.

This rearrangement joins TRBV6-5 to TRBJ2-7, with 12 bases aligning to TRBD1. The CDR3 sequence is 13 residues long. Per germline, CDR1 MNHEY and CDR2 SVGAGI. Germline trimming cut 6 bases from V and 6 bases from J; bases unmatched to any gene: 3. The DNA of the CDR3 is TGTGCCAGCAGGGGACAGGGGGCATCCGAGCAGTACTTC. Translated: CASRGQGASEQYF.

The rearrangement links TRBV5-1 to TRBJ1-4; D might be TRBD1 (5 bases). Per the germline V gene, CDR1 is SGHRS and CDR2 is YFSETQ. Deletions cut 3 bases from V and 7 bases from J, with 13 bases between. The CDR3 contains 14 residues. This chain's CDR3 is CASSYQGLGEKLFF. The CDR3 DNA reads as TGCGCCAGCAGCTACCAGGGTTTGGGTGAAAAACTGTTTTTT.

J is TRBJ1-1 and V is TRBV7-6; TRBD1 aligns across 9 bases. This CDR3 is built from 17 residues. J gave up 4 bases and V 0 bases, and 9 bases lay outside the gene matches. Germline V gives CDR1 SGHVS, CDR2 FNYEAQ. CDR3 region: CASSLAGTGSGSTEAFF. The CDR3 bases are TGTGCCAGCAGCTTAGCCGGGACAGGGAGTGGTAGCACTGAAGCTTTCTTT.

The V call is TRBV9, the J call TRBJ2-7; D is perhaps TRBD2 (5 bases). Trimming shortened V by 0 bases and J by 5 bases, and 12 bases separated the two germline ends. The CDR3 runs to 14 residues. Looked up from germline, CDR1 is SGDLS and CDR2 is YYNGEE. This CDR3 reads CASSVDARRDEQYF. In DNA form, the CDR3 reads TGTGCCAGCAGCGTAGATGCTAGGCGGGACGAGCAGTACTTC.

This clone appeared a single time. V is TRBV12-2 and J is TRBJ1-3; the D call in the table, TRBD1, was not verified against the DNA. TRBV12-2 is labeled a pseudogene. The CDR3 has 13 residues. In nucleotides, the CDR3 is TGTGCAAGTCGCTTAGGCGCAGGGGGGACCATATATTTT. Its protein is CASRLGAGGTIYF.

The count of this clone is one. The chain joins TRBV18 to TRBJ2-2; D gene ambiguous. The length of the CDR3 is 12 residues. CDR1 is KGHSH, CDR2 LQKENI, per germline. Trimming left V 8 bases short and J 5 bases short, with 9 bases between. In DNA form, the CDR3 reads TGTGCCAGCGGTCGGTGGACCGGGGAGCTGTTTTTT. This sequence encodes CASGRWTGELFF.

CDR3 loop: CASSVGGEGRLYF. DNA for the CDR3: TGTGCCAGCAGCGTAGGAGGGGAGGGTCGGCTCTACTTC. This chain joins TRBV9 and TRBJ2-4, with 7 bases identical to TRBD2. Germline V gene data show CDR1 as SGDLS and CDR2 as YYNGEE. The V gene end was trimmed by 0 bases and the J gene end by 16 bases; junction bases not matched to a gene: 10. This CDR3 has 13 amino acids.

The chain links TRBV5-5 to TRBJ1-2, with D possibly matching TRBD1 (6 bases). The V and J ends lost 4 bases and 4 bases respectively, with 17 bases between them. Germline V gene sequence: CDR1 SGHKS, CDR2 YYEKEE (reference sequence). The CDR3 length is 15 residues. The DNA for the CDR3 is TGTGCCAGCAGCGTGGGGGCCGGGGAGGCCTATGGCTACACCTTC. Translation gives CASSVGAGEAYGYTF.

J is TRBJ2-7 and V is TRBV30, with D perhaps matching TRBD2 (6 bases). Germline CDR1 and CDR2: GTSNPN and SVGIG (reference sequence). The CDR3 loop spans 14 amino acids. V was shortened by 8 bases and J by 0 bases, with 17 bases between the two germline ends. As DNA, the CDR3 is TGTGCCGGCCACCCGGCGGGGAGCTCCTACGAGCAGTACTTC. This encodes CAGHPAGSSYEQYF.

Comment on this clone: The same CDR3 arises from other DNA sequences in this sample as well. CDR3 protein: CASSSLDRSYYGYTF. For the CDR3, the DNA is TGTGCCAGCAGCTCACTTGACAGATCCTACTATGGCTACACCTTC. The V and J genes are TRBV11-1 and TRBJ1-2; possibly TRBD1 for D (5 bases). The CDR3 is 15 residues long. Germline V lookup: CDR1 SGHAT, CDR2 FQDESV (reference sequence). Trimming stripped 4 bases from V and 3 bases from J, with 15 bases between.

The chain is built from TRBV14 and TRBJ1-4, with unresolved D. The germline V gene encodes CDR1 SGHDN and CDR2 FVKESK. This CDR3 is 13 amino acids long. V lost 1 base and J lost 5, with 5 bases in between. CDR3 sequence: CASSQVRNEKLFF. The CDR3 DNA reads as TGTGCCAGCAGCCAAGTTCGGAATGAAAAACTGTTTTTT.

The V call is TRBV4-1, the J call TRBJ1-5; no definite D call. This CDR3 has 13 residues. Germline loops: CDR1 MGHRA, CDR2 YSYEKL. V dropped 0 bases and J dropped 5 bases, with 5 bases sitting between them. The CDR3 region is CASSQDQDQPQHF. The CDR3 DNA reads TGCGCCAGCAGCCAAGATCAGGATCAGCCCCAGCATTTT.

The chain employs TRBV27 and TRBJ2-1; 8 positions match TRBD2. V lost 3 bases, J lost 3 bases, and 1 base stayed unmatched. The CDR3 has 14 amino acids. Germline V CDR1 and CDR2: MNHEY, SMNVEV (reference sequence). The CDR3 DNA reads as TGTGCCAGCAGTTTGGGGACTAGCTACAATGAGCAGTTCTTC. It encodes CASSLGTSYNEQFF.

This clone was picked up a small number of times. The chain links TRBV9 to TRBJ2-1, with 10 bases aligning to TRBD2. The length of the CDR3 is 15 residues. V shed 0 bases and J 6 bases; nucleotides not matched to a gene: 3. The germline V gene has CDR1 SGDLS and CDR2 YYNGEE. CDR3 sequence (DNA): TGTGCCAGCAGCGTAGGCGCTAGCGGGAGCAATGAGCAGTTCTTC. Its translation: CASSVGASGSNEQFF.

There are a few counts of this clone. CDR3 nucleotide sequence: TGTGCCAGCATGCTGGACAGGGCTAGCACTGAAGCTTTCTTT. It translates to CASMLDRASTEAFF. V is TRBV7-9 and J is TRBJ1-1, with TRBD1 matching 8 bases. The CDR3 is made up of 14 amino acids. Trimming cost V 7 bases and J 4 bases; bases outside gene matches: 8. CDR1 SEHNR and CDR2 FQNEAQ come from the germline V gene (reference sequence). Full variable domain (outside the CDR3, taken from reference TRBV7-9 and TRBJ1-1): DTGVSQNPRHKITKRGQNVTFRCDPISEHNRLYWYRQTLGQGPEFLTYFQNEAQLEKSRLLSDRFSAERPKGSFSTLEIQRTEQGDSAMYLCASMLDRASTEAFFGQGTRLTVV.

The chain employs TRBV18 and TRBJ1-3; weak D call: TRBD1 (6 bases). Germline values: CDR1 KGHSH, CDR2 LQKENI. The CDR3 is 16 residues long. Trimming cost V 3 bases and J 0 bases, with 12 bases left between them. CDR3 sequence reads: CASSPAGALSGNTIYF. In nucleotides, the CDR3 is TGTGCCAGCTCACCTGCGGGGGCCCTCTCTGGAAACACCATATATTTT.

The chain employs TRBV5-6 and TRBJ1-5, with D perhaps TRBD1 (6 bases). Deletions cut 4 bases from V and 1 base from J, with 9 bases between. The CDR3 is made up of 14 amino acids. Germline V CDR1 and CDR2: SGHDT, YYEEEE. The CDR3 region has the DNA TGTGCCAGCAGCCGACAGGAGAGCAATCAGCCCCAGCATTTT. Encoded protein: CASSRQESNQPQHF. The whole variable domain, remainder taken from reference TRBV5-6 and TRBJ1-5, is DAGVTQSPTHLIKTRGQQVTLRCSPKSGHDTVSWYQQALGQGPQFIFQYYEEEERQRGNFPDRFSGHQFPNYSSELNVNALLLGDSALYLCASSRQESNQPQHFGDGTRLSIL.

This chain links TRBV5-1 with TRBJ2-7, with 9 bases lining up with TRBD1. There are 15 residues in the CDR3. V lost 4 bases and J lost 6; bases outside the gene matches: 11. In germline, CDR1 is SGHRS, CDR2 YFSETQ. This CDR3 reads CASSPGGDRVSEQYF. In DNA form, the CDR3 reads TGCGCCAGCAGCCCCGGAGGGGACAGGGTATCCGAGCAGTACTTC. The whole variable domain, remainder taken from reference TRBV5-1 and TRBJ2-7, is KAGVTQTPRYLIKTRGQQVTLSCSPISGHRSVSWYQQTPGQGLQFLFEYFSETQRNKGNFPGRFSGRQFSNSRSEMNVSTLELGDSALYLCASSPGGDRVSEQYFGPGTRLTVT.

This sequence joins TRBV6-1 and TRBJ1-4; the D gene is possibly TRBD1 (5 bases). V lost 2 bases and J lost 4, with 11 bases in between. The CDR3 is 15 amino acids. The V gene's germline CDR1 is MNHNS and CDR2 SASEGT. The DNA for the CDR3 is TGTGCCAGCAGTGAATCGCAGGGCGGTAATGAAAAACTGTTTTTT. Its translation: CASSESQGGNEKLFF.

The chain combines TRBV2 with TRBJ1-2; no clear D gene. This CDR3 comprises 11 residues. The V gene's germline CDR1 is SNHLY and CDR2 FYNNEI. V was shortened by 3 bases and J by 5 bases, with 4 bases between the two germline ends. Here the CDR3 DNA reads TGTGCCAGCAGTGATTTATATGGCTACACCTTC. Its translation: CASSDLYGYTF.

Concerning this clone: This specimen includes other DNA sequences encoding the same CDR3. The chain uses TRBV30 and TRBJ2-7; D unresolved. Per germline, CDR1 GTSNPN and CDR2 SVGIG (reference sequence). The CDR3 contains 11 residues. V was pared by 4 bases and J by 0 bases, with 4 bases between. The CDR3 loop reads CAWTDSYEQYF. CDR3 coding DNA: TGTGCCTGGACAGACTCCTACGAGCAGTACTTC.

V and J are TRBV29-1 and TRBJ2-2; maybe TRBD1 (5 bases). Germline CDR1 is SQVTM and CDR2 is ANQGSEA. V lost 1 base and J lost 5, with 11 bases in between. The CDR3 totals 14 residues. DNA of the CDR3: TGCAGCGTTGAAGTCGACAGTAGTACCGGGGAGCTGTTTTTT. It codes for CSVEVDSSTGELFF.

The CDR3 is CASSAQGIYGYTF. The CDR3 DNA reads TGTGCCAGCAGCGCACAGGGGATCTATGGCTACACCTTC. The chain links TRBV5-6 to TRBJ1-2; 7 positions agree with TRBD1. CDR1 and CDR2 (germline): SGHDT, YYEEEE. This CDR3 has 13 amino acids. With 4 bases clipped from V and 4 bases from J, the junction kept 4 bases outside the gene matches.

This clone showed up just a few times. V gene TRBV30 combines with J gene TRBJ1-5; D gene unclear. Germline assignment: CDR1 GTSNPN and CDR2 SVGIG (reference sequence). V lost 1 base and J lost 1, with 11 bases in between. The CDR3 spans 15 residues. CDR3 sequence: CAWSAVRRSNQPQHF. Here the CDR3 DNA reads TGTGCCTGGAGTGCCGTGAGGAGGAGCAATCAGCCCCAGCATTTT.

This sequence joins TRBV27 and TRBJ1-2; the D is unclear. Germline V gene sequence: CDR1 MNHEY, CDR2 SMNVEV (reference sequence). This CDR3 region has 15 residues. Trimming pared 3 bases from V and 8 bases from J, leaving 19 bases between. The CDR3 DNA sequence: TGTGCCAGCAGTTTCTCTCAGGCATCTATCCAGGGCTACACCTTC. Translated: CASSFSQASIQGYTF.

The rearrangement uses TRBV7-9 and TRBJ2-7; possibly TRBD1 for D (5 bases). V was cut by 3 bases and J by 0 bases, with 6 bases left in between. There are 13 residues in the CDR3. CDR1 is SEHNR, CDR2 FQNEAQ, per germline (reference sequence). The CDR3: CASSLTASYEQYF. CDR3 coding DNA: TGTGCCAGCAGCTTGACAGCCTCCTACGAGCAGTACTTC.